Below are 7 T cell receptor beta chains sequenced from a single sample in a study of monozygotic twins with inflammatory bowel disease. TCRdb reprocessed the 5' RACE reads, keeping one entry per CDR3 protein, no DNA. Its clone listing holds 300,000 to 350,000 distinct CDR3 sequences. Sequences were obtained from blood. The receptors were gathered from a human donor with ulcerative colitis or Crohn's disease, or a healthy co-twin of an affected twin (not recorded which).

The chain carries TRBV2 and TRBJ2-1; checking the TCRdb D call of TRBD1 is not possible without DNA. This CDR3 is built from 14 residues. Germline loops: CDR1 SNHLY, CDR2 FYNNEI. CDR3 loop: CASRWGQGSGEQFF.

CDR3 sequence: CASSPATGVGYGYTF. J is TRBJ1-2 and V is TRBV28; the D call of TRBD1 rests on TCRdb alone, since no DNA is present to check it. Looked up from germline, CDR1 is MDHEN and CDR2 is SYDVKM. The length of the CDR3 is 15 residues.

The chain has TRBV6-2 or TRBV6-3 and TRBJ1-5; without DNA, the TCRdb call of TRBD1 cannot be checked. Germline V gene lookup returns CDR1 MNHEY and CDR2 SVGEGT. This CDR3 has 13 amino acids. The CDR3 spells CASSEDWDQPQHF.

The rearrangement links TRBV20-1 to TRBJ1-1; the TCRdb D gene call, TRBD1, has no DNA to confirm it. The CDR3 runs to 15 residues. The germline gives CDR1 DFQATT, CDR2 SNEGSKA (reference sequence). Here the CDR3 reads CSARDPFRGNTEAFF.

This rearrangement joins TRBV12-3 or TRBV12-4 to TRBJ2-7; TCRdb indicates TRBD1, and absent DNA this call remains unverified. The CDR3 covers 15 residues. The CDR3 here is CASSPRQGMTYEQYF.

This chain links TRBV7-9 with TRBJ2-5; absent DNA, TCRdb's TRBD1 call cannot be checked. Germline V gene data show CDR1 as SEHNR and CDR2 as FQNEAQ (reference sequence). The CDR3 loop spans 16 amino acids. The CDR3 protein is CASSPPGGRPGETQYF.

The V call is TRBV30, the J call TRBJ2-2; as DNA is missing, the TRBD2 call by TCRdb cannot be tested. The germline CDR1 and CDR2 sequences are GTSNPN and SVGIG (reference sequence). The CDR3 length is 14 residues. The CDR3 is CAWKGGRTTGELFF.